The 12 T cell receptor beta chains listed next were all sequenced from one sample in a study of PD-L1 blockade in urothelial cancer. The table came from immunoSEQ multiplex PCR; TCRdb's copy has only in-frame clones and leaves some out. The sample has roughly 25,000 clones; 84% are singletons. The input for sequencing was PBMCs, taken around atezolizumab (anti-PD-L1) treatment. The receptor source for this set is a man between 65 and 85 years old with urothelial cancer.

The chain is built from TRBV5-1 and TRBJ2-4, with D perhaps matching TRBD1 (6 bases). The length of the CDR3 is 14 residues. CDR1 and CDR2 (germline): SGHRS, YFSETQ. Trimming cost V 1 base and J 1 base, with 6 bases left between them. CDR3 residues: CASSLTGAKNIQYF. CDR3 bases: TGCGCCAGCAGCTTGACAGGGGCCAAAAACATTCAGTACTTC. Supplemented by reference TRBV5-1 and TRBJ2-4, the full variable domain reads KAGVTQTPRYLIKTRGQQVTLSCSPISGHRSVSWYQQTPGQGLQFLFEYFSETQRNKGNFPGRFSGRQFSNSRSEMNVSTLELGDSALYLCASSLTGAKNIQYFGAGTRLSVL.

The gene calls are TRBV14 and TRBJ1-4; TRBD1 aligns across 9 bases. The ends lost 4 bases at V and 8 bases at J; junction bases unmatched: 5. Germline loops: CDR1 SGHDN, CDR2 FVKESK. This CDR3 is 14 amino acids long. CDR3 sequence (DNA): TGTGCCAGCAGCCTAGGGACAGGGCGGGAAAAACTGTTTTTT. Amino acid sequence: CASSLGTGREKLFF.

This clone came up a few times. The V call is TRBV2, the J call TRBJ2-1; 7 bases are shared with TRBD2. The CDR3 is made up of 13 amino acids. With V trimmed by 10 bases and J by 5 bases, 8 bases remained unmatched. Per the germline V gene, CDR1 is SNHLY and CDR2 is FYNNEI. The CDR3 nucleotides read TGTGCCACGACCCAGGGACTAAACAATGAGCAGTTCTTC. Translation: CATTQGLNNEQFF.

The CDR3 loop is CASSRYDRAAAGELFF. The CDR3 nucleotides read TGTGCCAGCAGCAGATATGACAGGGCAGCGGCCGGGGAGCTGTTTTTT. V gene TRBV7-3 combines with J gene TRBJ2-2, with 7 bases identical to TRBD1. Germline V gives CDR1 SGHTA, CDR2 FQGTGA. V dropped 5 bases and J dropped 6; count of bases not matched to a gene: 12. This CDR3 has 16 amino acids.

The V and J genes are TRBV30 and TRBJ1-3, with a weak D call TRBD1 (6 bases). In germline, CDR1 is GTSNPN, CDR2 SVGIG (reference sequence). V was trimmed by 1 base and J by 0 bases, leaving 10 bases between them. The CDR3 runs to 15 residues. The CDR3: CAWSDQGTSGNTIYF. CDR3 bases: TGTGCCTGGAGTGACCAGGGGACCTCTGGAAACACCATATATTTT. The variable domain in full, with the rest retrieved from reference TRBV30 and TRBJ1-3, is SQTIHQWPATLVQPVGSPLSLECTVEGTSNPNLYWYRQAAGRGLQLLFYSVGIGQISSEVPQNLSASRPQDRQFILSSKKLLLSDSGFYLCAWSDQGTSGNTIYFGEGSWLTVV.

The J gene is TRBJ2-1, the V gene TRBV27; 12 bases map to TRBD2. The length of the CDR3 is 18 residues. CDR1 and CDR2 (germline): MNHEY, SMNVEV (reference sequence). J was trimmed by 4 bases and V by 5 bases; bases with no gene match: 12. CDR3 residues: CASSKTSGRGGVYNEQFF. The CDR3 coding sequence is TGTGCCAGCAGTAAGACTAGCGGGAGAGGGGGGGTTTACAATGAGCAGTTCTTC.

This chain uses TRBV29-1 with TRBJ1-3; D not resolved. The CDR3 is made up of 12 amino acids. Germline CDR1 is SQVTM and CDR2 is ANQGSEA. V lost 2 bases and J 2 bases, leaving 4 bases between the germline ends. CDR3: CSVEKPGNTIYF. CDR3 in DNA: TGCAGCGTTGAAAAGCCTGGAAACACCATATATTTT.

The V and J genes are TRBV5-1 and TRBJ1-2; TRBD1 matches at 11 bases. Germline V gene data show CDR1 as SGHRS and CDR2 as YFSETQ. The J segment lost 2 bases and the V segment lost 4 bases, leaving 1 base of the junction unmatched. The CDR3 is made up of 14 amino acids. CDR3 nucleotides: TGCGCCAGCAGCCGGGACAGGGGGAACTATGGCTACACCTTC. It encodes CASSRDRGNYGYTF.

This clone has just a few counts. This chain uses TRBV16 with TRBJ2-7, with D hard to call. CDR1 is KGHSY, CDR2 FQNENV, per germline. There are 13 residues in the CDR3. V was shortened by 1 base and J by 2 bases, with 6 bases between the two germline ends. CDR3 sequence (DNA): TGTGCCAGCAGCCAATTTATCGCCTACGAGCAGTACTTC. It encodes CASSQFIAYEQYF.

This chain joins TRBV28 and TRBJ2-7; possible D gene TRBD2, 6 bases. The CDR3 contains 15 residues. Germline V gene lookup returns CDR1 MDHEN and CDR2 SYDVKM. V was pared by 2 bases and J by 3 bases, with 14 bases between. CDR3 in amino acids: CASSLAGSPNYEQYF. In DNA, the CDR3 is TGTGCCAGCAGTTTAGCCGGGAGTCCCAACTACGAGCAGTACTTC.

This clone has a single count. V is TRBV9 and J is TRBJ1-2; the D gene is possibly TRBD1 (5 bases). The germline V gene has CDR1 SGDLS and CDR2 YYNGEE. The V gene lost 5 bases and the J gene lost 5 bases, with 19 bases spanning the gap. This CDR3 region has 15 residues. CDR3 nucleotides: TGTGCCAGCAGTCGCAGTCTAACCGGGGGTTATGGCTACACCTTC. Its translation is CASSRSLTGGYGYTF.

The CDR3: CASSLATVTGYGEKLFF. CDR3 nucleotide sequence: TGCGCCAGCAGCTTGGCGACCGTAACAGGATACGGTGAAAAACTGTTTTTT. The chain combines TRBV5-1 with TRBJ1-4; D perhaps matches TRBD1 (5 bases). Trimming left V 0 bases short and J 7 bases short, with 19 bases between. The germline V gene has CDR1 SGHRS and CDR2 YFSETQ. This CDR3 region has 17 residues.